This TCR beta chain was found in a study of shared clonotypes between healthy human individuals. Points from the study as a whole: Naive subsets typically showed greater estimated richness than memory subsets.

For this clone: Its antigen is unidentified.

TCRdb's table, derived via immunoSEQ multiplex PCR, lists solely in-frame clones and lacks some. The sample carries 900,000 to 1,200,000 clones, about 84% recorded once. CDR1 and CDR2 from the germline V gene are SGHDT and YYEEEE. The CDR3 loop spans 15 amino acids. The V end was cut by 1 base, the J end by 5 bases, with 15 bases between. This TCR came from a man between 18 and 29 years old in good health. Some clones in this sample may be carry-over from other donors' samples. The specimen sequenced was memory CD4+ T cells from PBMCs. Subset in this sample: CD45RA-negative fraction. This rearrangement joins TRBV5-6 to TRBJ1-2, with D hard to call. Here the CDR3 reads CASSLTPEVGYGYTF. In DNA form, the CDR3 reads TGTGCCAGCAGCTTGACGCCGGAGGTGGGGTATGGCTACACCTTC.